This T cell receptor (beta chain) emerged from a study of T cells in Graves' hyperthyroidism and ophthalmopathy. This CDR3 spans 13 amino acids. Per germline, CDR1 MNHEY and CDR2 SVGAGI. V lost 1 base, J lost 5 bases, and 1 base stayed unmatched. This clonotype occurred many times. The TCR beta CDR3 regions underwent amplification using RNA transcripts as the source. First-round RT-PCR of the TCR CDR3 relied on the HTBI primer set. MiXCR, applied by TCRdb to the multiplex PCR reads, yields one record per CDR3 protein. The sample lists nearly 750,000 distinct CDR3 sequences; about a third were seen once. Pregnant or lactating patients were excluded, as were those with uncontrolled infection or other autoimmune disease.

Sequencing was carried out using blood. The clonotype comes from a woman in her thirties or forties with Graves' hyperthyroidism. The rearrangement links TRBV6-5 to TRBJ2-5, with TRBD2 matching 7 bases. CDR3 sequence (DNA): TGTGCCAGCAGTTACTTGGGGGGGGAGACCCAGTACTTC. Translating it yields CASSYLGGETQYF.